What follows are 19 T cell receptor beta chains derived from one specimen sequenced in a study of T cells after posttransplantation cyclophosphamide. Sequencing was performed with immunoSEQ multiplex PCR; in TCRdb, only in-frame clones are kept and a portion is missing. The repertoire consists of about 38,000 clones, none detected only once. The specimen was PBMCs. These receptors originate from a young man in good health and a related stem cell transplant donor.

This clone was picked up many times. The chain carries TRBV5-4 and TRBJ2-3; D is unresolved. V was pared by 5 bases and J by 0 bases, with 7 bases between. The CDR3 covers 13 residues. Germline CDR1 reads SGHNT; CDR2 reads YYREEE (reference sequence). This CDR3 is CASSTTSTDTQYF. In nucleotides, the CDR3 is TGTGCCAGCAGTACTACGAGCACAGATACGCAGTATTTT.

This clone showed up just a few times. This chain connects TRBV12-3 or TRBV12-4 to TRBJ2-3, with 10 bases fitting TRBD1. V shed 5 bases and J 4 bases; nucleotides not matched to a gene: 12. The CDR3 runs to 17 residues. The CDR3 sequence: CASSRGQGGARADTQYF. DNA for the CDR3: TGTGCCAGCAGTCGCGGACAGGGGGGGGCAAGGGCAGATACGCAGTATTTT.

This clone was picked up a small number of times. This chain uses TRBV2 with TRBJ2-3; D possibly corresponds to TRBD2 (6 bases). Trimming shortened V by 6 bases and J by 5 bases, and 9 bases separated the two germline ends. CDR3 length: 12 amino acids. The germline CDR1 and CDR2 sequences are SNHLY and FYNNEI. CDR3: CASRLAGDTQYF. For the CDR3, the DNA is TGTGCCAGCAGACTAGCAGGAGATACGCAGTATTTT.

This clone was detected ten times or more. The rearrangement joins TRBV18 to TRBJ2-3; 7 bases are a match to TRBD1. With 3 bases clipped from V and 1 base from J, the junction kept 13 bases outside the gene matches. The CDR3 totals 18 residues. Germline V gene lookup returns CDR1 KGHSH and CDR2 LQKENI. In DNA form, the CDR3 reads TGTGCCAGCTCACCCCTAGGAAGGGGGCCGGTCGGCACAGATACGCAGTATTTT. This gives the protein CASSPLGRGPVGTDTQYF.

The chain combines TRBV28 with TRBJ2-5; maybe TRBD2 (5 bases). V lost 2 bases and J 1 base, leaving 8 bases between the germline ends. The germline gives CDR1 MDHEN, CDR2 SYDVKM. This CDR3 comprises 14 residues. The DNA of the CDR3 is TGTGCCAGCAGTTTACAAGCGGTCCAAGAGACCCAGTACTTC. Its protein product is CASSLQAVQETQYF.

This clone was detected ten times or more. The rearrangement joins TRBV11-1 to TRBJ1-6; possible D gene TRBD1, 6 bases. Between the trimmed V and J ends, which lost 8 bases and 9 bases, there was a span of 20 bases. CDR1 and CDR2 (germline): SGHAT, FQDESV (reference sequence). The CDR3 contains 15 residues. The CDR3 DNA follows: TGTGCCAGCCAACAGGGCAAGCTCAACGGTTCACCCCTCCACTTT. Amino acids: CASQQGKLNGSPLHF. Variable domain in full (rest from reference TRBV11-1 and TRBJ1-6): EAEVAQSPRYKITEKSQAVAFWCDPISGHATLYWYRQILGQGPELLVQFQDESVVDDSQLPKDRFSAERLKGVDSTLKIQPAELGDSAMYLCASQQGKLNGSPLHFGNGTRLTVT.

This clone has a count of ten or more. The chain links TRBV6-1 to TRBJ2-7; TRBD2 matches 9 bases. The CDR3 spans 15 residues. The J segment lost 0 bases and the V segment lost 4 bases, leaving 4 bases of the junction unmatched. Per the germline V gene, CDR1 is MNHNS and CDR2 is SASEGT. The CDR3 bases are TGTGCCAGCAGTGTTAGTAGCGGGAGCTCCTACGAGCAGTACTTC. Its translation: CASSVSSGSSYEQYF.

This clone was recorded many times. The chain couples TRBV7-9 to TRBJ1-5; 8 bases align to TRBD1. Germline V gene data show CDR1 as SEHNR and CDR2 as FQNEAQ (reference sequence). With V trimmed by 5 bases and J by 2 bases, 2 bases remained unmatched. The length of the CDR3 is 14 residues. The CDR3 spells CASSQTGGNQPQHF. The CDR3 nucleotides read TGTGCCAGCAGCCAGACAGGGGGCAATCAGCCCCAGCATTTT.

The chain couples TRBV7-9 to TRBJ2-3, with TRBD2 matching over 9 bases. V lost 5 bases to trimming and J lost 2 bases; unmatched junction nucleotides: 5. Germline CDR1 is SEHNR and CDR2 is FQNEAQ (reference sequence). CDR3 length equals 15 residues. The CDR3 DNA reads as TGTGCCAGCAGCGGACAGCGGGGGGTCACAGATACGCAGTATTTT. Encoded protein: CASSGQRGVTDTQYF.

This clone was detected ten times or more. This rearrangement joins TRBV19 to TRBJ1-5, with a weak D call TRBD1 (6 bases). CDR1 is LNHDA and CDR2 is SQIVND in the germline V gene (reference sequence). V lost 3 bases and J 5 bases, leaving 14 bases between the germline ends. The CDR3 has 15 residues. This CDR3 is CASSMSQGQYQPQHF. DNA of the CDR3: TGTGCCAGTAGTATGTCGCAGGGGCAATATCAGCCCCAGCATTTT.

At least ten counts were recorded for this clone. V and J are TRBV6-2 or TRBV6-3 and TRBJ1-1, with D unresolved. The germline V gene encodes CDR1 MNHEY and CDR2 SVGEGT. V dropped 4 bases and J dropped 4 bases, with 13 bases sitting between them. This CDR3 has 14 amino acids. CDR3 sequence (DNA): TGTGCCAGCAGTTTACAGTTTGAGGGCACTGAAGCTTTCTTT. Translation: CASSLQFEGTEAFF.

This clone was counted between two and nine times. This chain's CDR3 is CASSPRQTANTGELFF. The CDR3 coding sequence is TGTGCCAGCAGCCCCCGACAGACCGCGAACACCGGGGAGCTGTTTTTT. The V gene is TRBV5-4, the J gene TRBJ2-2; TRBD1 is a possible D gene (5 bases). Looked up from germline, CDR1 is SGHNT and CDR2 is YYREEE (reference sequence). The CDR3 consists of 16 residues. Between the trimmed V and J ends, which lost 4 bases and 0 bases, there was a span of 13 bases. The full variable domain, completed using reference TRBV5-4 and TRBJ2-2, is ETGVTQSPTHLIKTRGQQVTLRCSSQSGHNTVSWYQQALGQGPQFIFQYYREEENGRGNFPPRFSGLQFPNYSSELNVNALELDDSALYLCASSPRQTANTGELFFGEGSRLTVL.

This clone has a count of ten or more. The chain couples TRBV4-1 to TRBJ1-2; 9 positions agree with TRBD1. Germline lookup yields CDR1 MGHRA and CDR2 YSYEKL. The V segment lost 4 bases and the J segment 4 bases; nucleotides outside the gene matches: 7. The CDR3 runs to 15 residues. This CDR3 is CASSPPGTGIYGYTF. The CDR3 DNA reads as TGCGCCAGCAGCCCTCCCGGGACAGGGATCTATGGCTACACCTTC.

This clone was found a few times. The chain combines TRBV7-8 with TRBJ1-1; tentative D call: TRBD1 (5 bases). Trimming cost V 3 bases and J 5 bases, with 13 bases left between them. The length of the CDR3 is 14 residues. Germline V gives CDR1 SGHVS, CDR2 FQNEAQ. This chain's CDR3 is CASSFPSGRTEAFF. CDR3 bases: TGTGCCAGCAGCTTCCCCTCAGGGCGTACTGAAGCTTTCTTT.

In its sample, this clone was seen a few times. This chain connects TRBV5-1 to TRBJ1-1, with D possibly being TRBD1 (6 bases). The CDR3 is 14 residues long. V lost 4 bases and J 4 bases, leaving 14 bases between the germline ends. Germline V gives CDR1 SGHRS, CDR2 YFSETQ. CDR3 region: CASSATGQGTEAFF. The CDR3 nucleotides read TGCGCCAGCAGCGCAACAGGGCAGGGCACTGAAGCTTTCTTT.

This clone has a count of ten or more. The rearrangement joins TRBV19 to TRBJ1-2; TRBD1 aligns across 8 bases. V was clipped by 4 bases and J by 1 base; unmatched bases: 2. CDR3 length equals 14 residues. Germline V gene sequence: CDR1 LNHDA, CDR2 SQIVND (reference sequence). The CDR3 loop reads CASSRQGLNYGYTF. CDR3 nucleotide sequence: TGTGCCAGTAGTAGACAGGGGCTTAACTATGGCTACACCTTC.

This clone was counted only a few times. V gene TRBV25-1 combines with J gene TRBJ1-5, with D possibly TRBD1 on 6 matching bases. CDR1 is MGHDK and CDR2 is SYGVNS in the germline V gene. The CDR3 sequence is 12 residues long. V was cut by 9 bases and J by 1 base, with 7 bases left in between. Here the CDR3 DNA reads TGTGCCAGTGGACAGAGCAATCAGCCCCAGCATTTT. Its translation: CASGQSNQPQHF.

This clone was counted at least ten times. The V and J genes are TRBV11-3 and TRBJ2-1; 10 bases match TRBD1. CDR1 is SGHNT, CDR2 YENEEA, per germline. This CDR3 contains 14 residues. With V trimmed by 6 bases and J by 8 bases, 7 bases remained unmatched. CDR3 nucleotide sequence: TGTGCCAGCAGAGGACAGGGGGGTTCCGATGAGCAGTTCTTC. Amino acid sequence: CASRGQGGSDEQFF.

This clone was seen ten or more times. The chain links TRBV5-8 to TRBJ1-4; D may be TRBD1 (5 bases). V was clipped by 2 bases and J by 0 bases, with 8 bases between them. Germline V gene lookup returns CDR1 SGHTS and CDR2 YDEGEE. The CDR3 is 15 residues long. CDR3 sequence (DNA): TGTGCCAGCAGCTTTGGACAAGCAACTAATGAAAAACTGTTTTTT. Amino acid sequence: CASSFGQATNEKLFF.